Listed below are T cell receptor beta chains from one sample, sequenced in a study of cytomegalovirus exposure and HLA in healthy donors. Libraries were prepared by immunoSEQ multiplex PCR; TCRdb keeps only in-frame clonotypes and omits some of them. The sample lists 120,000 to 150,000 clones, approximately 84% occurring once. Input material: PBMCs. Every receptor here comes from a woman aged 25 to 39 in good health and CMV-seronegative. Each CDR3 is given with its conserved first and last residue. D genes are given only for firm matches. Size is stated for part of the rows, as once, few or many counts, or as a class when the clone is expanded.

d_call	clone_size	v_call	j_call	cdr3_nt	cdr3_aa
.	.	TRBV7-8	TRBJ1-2	TGTGCCAGCAGCCCCAGATCGGGGACAGGCTACACCTTC	CASSPRSGTGYTF
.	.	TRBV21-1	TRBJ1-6	TGTGCCAGCAGCGCACAGGCTAGGGGCTCCTATAATTCACCCCTCCACTTT	CASSAQARGSYNSPLHF
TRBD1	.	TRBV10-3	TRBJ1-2	TGTGCCATCAGTGAGGGAGGGGACAGGGGGCTTGGCTACACCTTC	CAISEGGDRGLGYTF
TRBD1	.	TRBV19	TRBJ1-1	TGTGCCAGTAGTATGGGACAGAGCTTTAGGAACACTGAAGCTTTCTTT	CASSMGQSFRNTEAFF
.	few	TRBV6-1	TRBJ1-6	TGTGCCAGCAGTGAAGTATTGGGCAGCCTGAGATCACCCCTCCACTTT	CASSEVLGSLRSPLHF
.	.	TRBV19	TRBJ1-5	TGTGCCAGTAGTATTCGAGACAATCAGCCCCAGCATTTT	CASSIRDNQPQHF
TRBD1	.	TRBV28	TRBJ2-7	TGTGCCAGCAAGATCATGGGACAGAGTACCTACGAGCAGTACTTC	CASKIMGQSTYEQYF
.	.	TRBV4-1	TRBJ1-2	TGCGCCAGCAGCCAAGGGCTAGACTATGGCTACACCTTC	CASSQGLDYGYTF
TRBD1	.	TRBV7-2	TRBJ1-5	TGTGCCAGCAGCTTAAGGGGGCAACCCAATCAGCCCCAGCATTTT	CASSLRGQPNQPQHF
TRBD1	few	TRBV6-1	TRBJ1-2	TGTGCCAGCACTCCAGAATCGACAGGGGGCTATGGCTACACCTTC	CASTPESTGGYGYTF
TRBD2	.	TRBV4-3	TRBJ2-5	TGCGCCAGCAGCTCCCGGACTAGCGGGACCTTCCAAGAGACCCAGTACTTC	CASSSRTSGTFQETQYF
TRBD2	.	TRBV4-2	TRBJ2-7	TGTGCCAGCAGCCAAGGCCCTAGCGGTCCCTACGAGCAGTACTTC	CASSQGPSGPYEQYF
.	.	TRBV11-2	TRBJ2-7	TGTGCCAGCAGCAAAGAGCCCTACGAGCAGTACTTC	CASSKEPYEQYF
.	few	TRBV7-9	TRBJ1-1	TGTGCCAGCAGCCTAAACCGAGGAGGGGCTTTCTTT	CASSLNRGGAFF
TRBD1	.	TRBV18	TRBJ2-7	TGTGCCAGCTCACCCGGGACAGGGGCTATCTACGAGCAGTACTTC	CASSPGTGAIYEQYF
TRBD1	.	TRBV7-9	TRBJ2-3	TGTGCCAGCAGCCCGGGACAGGGGCTTGGCACAGATACGCAGTATTTT	CASSPGQGLGTDTQYF
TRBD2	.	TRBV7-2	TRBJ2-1	TGTGCCAGCAGCCCGCAAGGCGGGGGGACCGGGGATGAGCAGTTCTTC	CASSPQGGGTGDEQFF
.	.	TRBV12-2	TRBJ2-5	TGTGCAAGTCGCTCAGAGAAGGCGACAGAGCCCCAAGAGACCCAGTACTTC	CASRSEKATEPQETQYF
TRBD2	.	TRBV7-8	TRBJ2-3	TGTGCCAGCGGGCGGGAGTACACAGATACGCAGTATTTT	CASGREYTDTQYF
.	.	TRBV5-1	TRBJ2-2	TGCGCCAGCACCCGGGACTCTCCTTCCGGGGAGCTGTTTTTT	CASTRDSPSGELFF
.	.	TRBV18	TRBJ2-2	TGTGCCAGCTCACCACCTATCCCTAACACCGGGGAGCTGTTTTTT	CASSPPIPNTGELFF
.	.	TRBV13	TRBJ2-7	TGTGCCAGCAGCTTACGGGGGGCCACCTACGAGCAGTACTTC	CASSLRGATYEQYF
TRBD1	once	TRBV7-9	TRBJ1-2	TGTGCCAGCAGAGTGAGCGGGACAGGGACTAATGGCTACACCTTC	CASRVSGTGTNGYTF
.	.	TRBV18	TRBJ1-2	TGTGCCAGCTCACCAGGGTACAGAAACTATGGCTACACCTTC	CASSPGYRNYGYTF
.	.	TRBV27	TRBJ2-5	TGTGCCAGCAGTTCCCTCGGCGGATCAAAAGAGACCCAGTACTTC	CASSSLGGSKETQYF
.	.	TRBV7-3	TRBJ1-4	TGTGCCAGCAGCCCCGGTGCTAATGAAAAACTGTTTTTT	CASSPGANEKLFF
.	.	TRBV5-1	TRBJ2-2	TGCGCCAGCAGCTTGGATCACAGTTTTACCGGGGAGCTGTTTTTT	CASSLDHSFTGELFF
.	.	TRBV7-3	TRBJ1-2	TGTGCCAGCAGCTTAACTGGGGAGGACTACTATGGCTACACCTTC	CASSLTGEDYYGYTF
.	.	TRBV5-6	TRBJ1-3	TGTGCCAGCAGCTCGGTTGTTAGTATTTCCTCTGGAAACACCATATATTTT	CASSSVVSISSGNTIYF
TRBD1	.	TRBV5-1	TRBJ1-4	TGCGCCAGCAGCTCCGGACAGGTCGATGAAAAACTGTTTTTT	CASSSGQVDEKLFF
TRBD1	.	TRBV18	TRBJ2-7	TGTGCCAGCTCACCGCCGGGACAGGGTAAATCCTACGAGCAGTACTTC	CASSPPGQGKSYEQYF
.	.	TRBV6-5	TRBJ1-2	TGTGCCAGCAGAAACGAGATATATGGCTACACCTTC	CASRNEIYGYTF
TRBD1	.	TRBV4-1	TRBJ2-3	TGCGCCAGCAGCCAAGTTGGACAGGGGACAGATACGCAGTATTTT	CASSQVGQGTDTQYF
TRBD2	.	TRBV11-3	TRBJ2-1	TGTGCCAGCAGCTTAAGCGGGGGCGCCGGTCTCAATGAGCAGTTCTTC	CASSLSGGAGLNEQFF
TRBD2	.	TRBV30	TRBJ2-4	TGTGCCTGGAGTCTCCGGCGCCTAGCGGGGGGGAGGAAAAACATTCAGTACTTC	CAWSLRRLAGGRKNIQYF
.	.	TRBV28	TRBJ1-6	TGTGCCAGCGGGATATCGGGACACCCGAGCTCCTATAATTCACCCCTCCACTTT	CASGISGHPSSYNSPLHF
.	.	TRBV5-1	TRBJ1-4	TGCGCCAGCAGCTTGGGTGGCGGGGAGGAAAAACTGTTTTTT	CASSLGGGEEKLFF
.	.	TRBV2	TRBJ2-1	TGTGCCAGCAGTGCTTTTTGGGAGCTAATGTACAATGAGCAGTTCTTC	CASSAFWELMYNEQFF
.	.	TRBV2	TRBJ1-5	TGTGCCAGCAGTGAATTGGGTTGGGGTGGGGGCGCAGGCCGAGGACGGCAGCCCCAGCATTTT	CASSELGWGGGAGRGRQPQHF
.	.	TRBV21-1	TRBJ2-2	TGTGCCAGCAGCCCCCGGGACTTTAACACCGGGGAGCTGTTTTTT	CASSPRDFNTGELFF
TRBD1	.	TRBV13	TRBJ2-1	TGTGCCAGCAGCGCGACCTCCGGGACAGTTGCTACCTACAATGAGCAGTTCTTC	CASSATSGTVATYNEQFF
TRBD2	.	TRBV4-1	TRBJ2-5	TGCGCCAGCAGCCAAGATGGGTGGACTAGCGGGGGAGAGACCCAGTACTTC	CASSQDGWTSGGETQYF
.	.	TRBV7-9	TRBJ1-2	TGTGCCAGCAGCTTAGGTCAGGGCGTACTCTATGGCTACACCTTC	CASSLGQGVLYGYTF
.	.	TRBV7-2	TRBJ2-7	TGTGCCAGCAGCTTGGACAGAGGGGTCTACGCAACCTTC	CASSLDRGVYATF
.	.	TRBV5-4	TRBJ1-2	TGTGCCAGCAGCCTGATAAGGGGGTTCAGGAACTATGGCTACACCTTC	CASSLIRGFRNYGYTF
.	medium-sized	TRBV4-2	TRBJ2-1	TGTGCCAGCAGCTCCAAGGGGCCCCCTTACAATGAGCAGTTCTTC	CASSSKGPPYNEQFF
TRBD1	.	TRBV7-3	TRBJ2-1	TGTGCCAGCAGCCCCCGACAGGGGTCCCCTAATGAGCAGTTCTTC	CASSPRQGSPNEQFF
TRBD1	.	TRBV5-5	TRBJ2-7	TGTGCCAGCAGCCCGGACAGGGGTTACGAGCAGTACTTC	CASSPDRGYEQYF
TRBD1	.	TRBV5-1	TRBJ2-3	TGCGCCAGCAGCCCGGGACAGGGTTCCACAGATACGCAGTATTTT	CASSPGQGSTDTQYF
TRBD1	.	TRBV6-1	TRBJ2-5	TGTGCCAGCAGGTCAGGGGGTCAAGAGACCCAGTACTTC	CASRSGGQETQYF
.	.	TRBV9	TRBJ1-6	TGTGCCAGCAGCCCGACGGGAGGTCTGTACTCACCCCTCCACTTT	CASSPTGGLYSPLHF
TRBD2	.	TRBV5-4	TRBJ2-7	TGTGCCAGCAGCTTTAGCGGGGGGGCCTTATACGAGCAGTACTTC	CASSFSGGALYEQYF
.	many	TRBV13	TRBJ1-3	TGTGCCAGCAGCGTAAGAACAGGGTTTGGAAACACCATATATTTT	CASSVRTGFGNTIYF
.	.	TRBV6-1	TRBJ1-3	TGTGCCAGCAGTGAACAGGGTGTCGGAAACACCATATATTTT	CASSEQGVGNTIYF
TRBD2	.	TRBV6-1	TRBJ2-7	TGTGCCAGCAGTGAAGCGCCTAGCGGGGGGCACGAGCAGTACTTC	CASSEAPSGGHEQYF
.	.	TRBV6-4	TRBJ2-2	TGTGCCAGCAGTGATAATGGACAGCCGAACACCGGGGAGCTGTTTTTT	CASSDNGQPNTGELFF
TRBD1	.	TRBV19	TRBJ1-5	TGTGCCAGACAGGGGTGTTCAATCCTAAGCAATCAGCCCCAGCATTTT	CARQGCSILSNQPQHF
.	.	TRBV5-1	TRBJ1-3	TGCGCCAGCAGCTTGCCGGGGACTGGAAACACCATATATTTT	CASSLPGTGNTIYF
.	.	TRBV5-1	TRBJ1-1	TGCGCCAGCAGCCGGACAGAAGGAAGTGGTTACACTGAAGCTTTCTTT	CASSRTEGSGYTEAFF